The entry that follows covers one TCR beta chain sequence. Here immunoSEQ multiplex PCR was the method, and the copy in TCRdb shows in-frame clones only, minus some. This sample yields 100,000 to 150,000 clones, of which roughly three quarters are seen a single time; 6.5% to 9% belongs to the top ten. V dropped 2 bases and J dropped 4 bases, with 9 bases sitting between them. This CDR3 contains 13 residues. The germline V gene has CDR1 LGHDT and CDR2 YNNKEL (reference sequence). The record originates from a study of blood T cell repertoires in COVID-19. Material: peripheral blood. The rearrangement joins TRBV3-1 (or the pseudogene TRBV3-2) to TRBJ2-7, with a possible D match to TRBD1 (6 bases). This clonotype was sampled from a human donor in a cohort sampled during active COVID-19. The CDR3 nucleotides are TGTGCCAGCAGCCAAAGGGGGTCGTACGAGCAGTACTTC. Translating gives CASSQRGSYEQYF.